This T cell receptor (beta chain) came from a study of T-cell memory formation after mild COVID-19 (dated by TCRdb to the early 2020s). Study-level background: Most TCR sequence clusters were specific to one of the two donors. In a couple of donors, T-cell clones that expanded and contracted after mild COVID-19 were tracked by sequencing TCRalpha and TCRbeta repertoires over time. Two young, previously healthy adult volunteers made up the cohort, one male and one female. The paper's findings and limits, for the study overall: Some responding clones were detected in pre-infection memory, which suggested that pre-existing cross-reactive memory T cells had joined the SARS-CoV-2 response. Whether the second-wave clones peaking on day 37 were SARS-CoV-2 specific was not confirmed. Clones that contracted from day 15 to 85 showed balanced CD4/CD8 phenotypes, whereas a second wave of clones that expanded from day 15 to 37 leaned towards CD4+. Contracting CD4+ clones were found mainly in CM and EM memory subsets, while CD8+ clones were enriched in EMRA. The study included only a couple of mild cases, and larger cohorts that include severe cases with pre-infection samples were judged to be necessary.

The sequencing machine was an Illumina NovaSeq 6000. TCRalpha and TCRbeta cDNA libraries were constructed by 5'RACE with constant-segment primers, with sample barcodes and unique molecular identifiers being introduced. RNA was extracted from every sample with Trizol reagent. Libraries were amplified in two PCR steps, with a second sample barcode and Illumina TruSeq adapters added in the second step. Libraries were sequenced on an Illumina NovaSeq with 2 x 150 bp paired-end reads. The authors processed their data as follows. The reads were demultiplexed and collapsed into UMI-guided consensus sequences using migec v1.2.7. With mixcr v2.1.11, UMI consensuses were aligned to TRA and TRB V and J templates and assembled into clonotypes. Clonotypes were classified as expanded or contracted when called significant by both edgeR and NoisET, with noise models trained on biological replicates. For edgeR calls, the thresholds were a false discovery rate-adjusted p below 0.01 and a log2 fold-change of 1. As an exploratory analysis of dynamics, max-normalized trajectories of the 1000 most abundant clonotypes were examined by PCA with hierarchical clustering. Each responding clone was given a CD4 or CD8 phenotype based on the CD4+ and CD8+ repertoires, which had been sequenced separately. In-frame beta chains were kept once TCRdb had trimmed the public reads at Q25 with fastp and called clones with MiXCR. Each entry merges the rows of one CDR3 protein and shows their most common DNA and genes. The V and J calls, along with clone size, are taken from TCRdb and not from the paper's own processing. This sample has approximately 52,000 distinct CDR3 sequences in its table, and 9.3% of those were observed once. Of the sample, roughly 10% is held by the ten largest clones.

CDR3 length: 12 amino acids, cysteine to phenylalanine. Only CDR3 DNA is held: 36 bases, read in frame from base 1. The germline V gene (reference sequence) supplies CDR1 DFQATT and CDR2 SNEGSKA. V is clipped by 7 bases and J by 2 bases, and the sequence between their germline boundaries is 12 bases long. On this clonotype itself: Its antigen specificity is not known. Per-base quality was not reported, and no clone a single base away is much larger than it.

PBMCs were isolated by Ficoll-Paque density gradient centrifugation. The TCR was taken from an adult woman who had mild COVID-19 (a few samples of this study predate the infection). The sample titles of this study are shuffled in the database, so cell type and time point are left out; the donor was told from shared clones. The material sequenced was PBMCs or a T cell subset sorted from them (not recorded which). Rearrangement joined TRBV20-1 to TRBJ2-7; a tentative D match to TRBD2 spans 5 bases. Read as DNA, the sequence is TGCAGTGGGGAGCGAGGCACCTACGAGCAGTACTTC. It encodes CSGERGTYEQYF.